The present T cell receptor (beta chain) was sequenced within a study of blood T cells in healthy people across ages. Study-level points and caveats: Estimated diversity that came from one million T cells was considered an underestimate. Relative to aged donors, long-lived donors carried more naive CD4+ cells and displayed higher diversity. Diversity of TCR beta per million T cells declined in a roughly linear way with age.

A J-beta primer mix and a sample-barcoded 5' primer were used in a second PCR of about 7 to 12 cycles. TCRdb independently ran MiXCR on the 5' RACE reads; one entry per CDR3 protein. This sample carries 800,000 or so distinct CDR3 sequences, around 62% of them seen once, and the ten largest clones take 28%. Notes on this clonotype: Its target is not known.

V was cut by 1 base and J by 9 bases, with 10 bases left in between. There are 12 residues in the CDR3. Looked up from germline, CDR1 is SGDLS and CDR2 is YYNGEE. Isolated per sample were at least 7 million PBMCs. The receptor was isolated from a man between 25 and 39 years old in good health. The gene calls are TRBV9 and TRBJ1-2; no definite D call. Specimen: blood. The CDR3 region has the DNA TGTGCCAGCAGCGTATCGGGATATAGCTACACCTTC. This encodes CASSVSGYSYTF.